This is a list of T cell receptor beta chains from one sample in a study of T cells in localized non-small cell lung cancer. TCRdb keeps only in-frame clones here, not all; method: immunoSEQ multiplex PCR. The sample holds 72,000 or so clones, 70% to 90% seen once. The sample in question was peripheral blood, obtained before any cancer treatment. The receptor source for this set is a female donor over 55 with stage I lung adenocarcinoma. Both conserved end residues are part of each CDR3. The D gene is left open where the match is weak. Some rows mark clone size as missing; the rest say once, few, many or name a class of expanded clone.

v_call: TRBV6-1
d_call: -
clone_size: -
j_call: TRBJ1-5
cdr3_nt: TGTGCCAGCAGTGAAGTCTCAGGAAATCAGCCCCAGCATTTT
cdr3_aa: CASSEVSGNQPQHF

v_call: TRBV2
d_call: -
clone_size: few
j_call: TRBJ2-7
cdr3_nt: TGTGCCAGCAGTGATTCCCGGGTACGGTACTTC
cdr3_aa: CASSDSRVRYF

v_call: TRBV28
d_call: -
clone_size: few
j_call: TRBJ1-2
cdr3_nt: TGTGCCAGCAGCTCACAAACTAACTATGGCTACACCTTC
cdr3_aa: CASSSQTNYGYTF

v_call: TRBV5-5
d_call: -
clone_size: -
j_call: TRBJ2-2
cdr3_nt: TGTGCCAGCAGCTTGTCCGGCAGGGACACCGGGGAGCTGTTTTTT
cdr3_aa: CASSLSGRDTGELFF

v_call: TRBV5-4
d_call: -
clone_size: -
j_call: TRBJ1-1
cdr3_nt: TGTGCCAGTAGGGTGGATGTTAACACTGAAGCTTTCTTT
cdr3_aa: CASRVDVNTEAFF

v_call: TRBV5-1
d_call: -
clone_size: -
j_call: TRBJ2-5
cdr3_nt: TGCGCCAGCAGCTTGGATGGCAGGCAAGAGACCCAGTACTTC
cdr3_aa: CASSLDGRQETQYF

v_call: TRBV5-6
d_call: TRBD1
clone_size: -
j_call: TRBJ1-2
cdr3_nt: TGTGCCAGCAGCTTGGCCGGGACAGGGTATGTCTACACCTTC
cdr3_aa: CASSLAGTGYVYTF

v_call: TRBV7-6
d_call: -
clone_size: -
j_call: TRBJ2-7
cdr3_nt: TGTGCCAGCAGCGGAGGGGACCCAGGGTATCACTACGAGCAGTACTTC
cdr3_aa: CASSGGDPGYHYEQYF

v_call: TRBV19
d_call: -
clone_size: -
j_call: TRBJ2-7
cdr3_nt: TGTGCCAGTAGTCTCGCGGGACAGCCGTCCTACGAGCAGTACTTC
cdr3_aa: CASSLAGQPSYEQYF

v_call: TRBV13
d_call: -
clone_size: -
j_call: TRBJ2-7
cdr3_nt: TGTGCCAGCAGCAGTAGCGGAGCGGACGAGCAGTACTTC
cdr3_aa: CASSSSGADEQYF

v_call: TRBV11-2
d_call: -
clone_size: -
j_call: TRBJ1-2
cdr3_nt: TGTGCCAGCAGCTTCGACAGATCTAACTATGGCTACACCTTC
cdr3_aa: CASSFDRSNYGYTF

v_call: TRBV2
d_call: TRBD2
clone_size: -
j_call: TRBJ2-3
cdr3_nt: TGTGCCAGCAGTCCCGTTCTTAGCGGGGGGAGTGATACGCAGTATTTT
cdr3_aa: CASSPVLSGGSDTQYF

v_call: TRBV2
d_call: -
clone_size: -
j_call: TRBJ1-1
cdr3_nt: TGTGCCAGCTTAGCGAACACTGAAGCTTTCTTT
cdr3_aa: CASLANTEAFF

v_call: TRBV9
d_call: -
clone_size: -
j_call: TRBJ2-7
cdr3_nt: TGTGCCAGCAGCGTGAGACCGGAAACCTACGAGCAGTACTTC
cdr3_aa: CASSVRPETYEQYF

v_call: TRBV6-1
d_call: -
clone_size: -
j_call: TRBJ1-5
cdr3_nt: TGTGCCAGCAGTGACCGGGGGTCAGGACATCAGCCCCAGCATTTT
cdr3_aa: CASSDRGSGHQPQHF

v_call: TRBV7-3
d_call: -
clone_size: -
j_call: TRBJ1-1
cdr3_nt: TGTGCCAGCAGCCCCCGGCAGAACACTGAAGCTTTCTTT
cdr3_aa: CASSPRQNTEAFF

v_call: TRBV4-1
d_call: -
clone_size: -
j_call: TRBJ2-1
cdr3_nt: TGCGCCAGCAGCCAAGATTCGGGGACTGAGCAGTTCTTC
cdr3_aa: CASSQDSGTEQFF

v_call: TRBV6-1
d_call: TRBD1
clone_size: -
j_call: TRBJ1-2
cdr3_nt: TGTGCCAGCAGTGTTCAGGGGGGAATAAGAGGCTACACCTTC
cdr3_aa: CASSVQGGIRGYTF

v_call: TRBV5-1
d_call: -
clone_size: once
j_call: TRBJ2-7
cdr3_nt: TGCGCCAGCAGCTTGGAAGGGGGGAGCTCCTACGAGCAGTACTTC
cdr3_aa: CASSLEGGSSYEQYF

v_call: TRBV6-5
d_call: -
clone_size: -
j_call: TRBJ1-4
cdr3_nt: TGTGCCACACGTGACAAACGGGAAGAAAAACTGTTTTTT
cdr3_aa: CATRDKREEKLFF